One and the same sample provided the 27 T cell receptor beta chains below, sequenced in a study of T cells in Graves' hyperthyroidism and ophthalmopathy. Amplified regions were TCR beta CDR3 sequences from RNA transcripts. The TCR CDR3 first-round RT-PCR relied on the HTBI primer set. One entry per CDR3 protein results from TCRdb running MiXCR on the multiplex PCR reads. The sample shows hundreds of thousands of distinct CDR3 sequences, around 13% of them seen only once. Sequencing was carried out using blood. These receptors were collected from a middle-aged woman with Graves' hyperthyroidism.

This clonotype was counted between two and nine times. This sequence joins TRBV7-6 and TRBJ2-2, with 8 bases matching TRBD2. From germline, CDR1 is SGHVS and CDR2 FNYEAQ. The junction had 7 bases not matched to a gene; V was cut back by 5 bases and J by 5 bases. This CDR3 region has 15 residues. The CDR3 nucleotides read TGTGCCAGCAGCACATCCGCTAGCGGGACCGGGGAGCTGTTTTTT. This codes for CASSTSASGTGELFF.

The sample holds a few counts of this clonotype. The V call is TRBV5-1, the J call TRBJ2-2, with D unresolved. Germline CDR1 SGHRS, CDR2 YFSETQ. V was trimmed by 9 bases and J by 2 bases, leaving 14 bases between them. The CDR3 has 14 amino acids. CDR3: CATATEPNTGELFF. Written as DNA, the CDR3 is TGCGCCACCGCGACGGAGCCAAACACCGGGGAGCTGTTTTTT.

This clonotype was seen ten or more times. V usage is TRBV12-3 or TRBV12-4 and J usage is TRBJ2-2; D possibly corresponds to TRBD2 (6 bases). The CDR3 has 14 amino acids. Trimming removed 6 bases from V and 0 bases from J, with 8 bases in between. As DNA, the CDR3 is TGTGCCAGCAGGCCGGGAGCGAACACCGGGGAGCTGTTTTTT. Translation gives CASRPGANTGELFF.

Ten or more counts support this clonotype. The chain has TRBV20-1 and TRBJ2-7, with D perhaps TRBD1 (5 bases). The CDR3 is made up of 13 amino acids. The germline gives CDR1 DFQATT, CDR2 SNEGSKA (reference sequence). The germline V and J ends were trimmed by 0 bases and 4 bases, with 10 bases remaining between them. The CDR3 region is CSARDGREYEQYF. The CDR3 nucleotides are TGCAGTGCTAGAGACGGCAGGGAATACGAGCAGTACTTC.

This clonotype was seen at least ten times. The rearrangement links TRBV6-2 or TRBV6-3 to TRBJ2-5; 14 positions match TRBD2. This CDR3 region has 15 residues. V lost 7 bases to trimming and J lost 6 bases; unmatched junction nucleotides: 7. Germline V gene data show CDR1 as MNHEY and CDR2 as SVGEGT. The CDR3 region has the DNA TGTGCCAGCACCGGTGGACTAGCGGGAGGCAAGACCCAGTACTTC. This encodes CASTGGLAGGKTQYF.

CDR3 bases: TGTGCCAGCAGCTTCGAGGCTACTAGCGGGGGGGAAGAGCAGTACTTC. Protein: CASSFEATSGGEEQYF. The chain is built from TRBV7-2 and TRBJ2-7; 13 bases are a match to TRBD2. The CDR3 is 16 residues long. Trimming took 3 bases from V and 7 from J; bases not matched to a gene: 9. In germline, CDR1 is SGHTA, CDR2 FQGNSA.

This clonotype appeared many times. This rearrangement joins TRBV3-1 to TRBJ1-3, with no clear D. Germline V gene data show CDR1 as LGHDT and CDR2 as YNNKEL (reference sequence). V lost 3 bases to trimming and J lost 2 bases, with 20 bases between them. This CDR3 comprises 18 residues. CDR3 sequence (DNA): TGTGCCAGCAGCCAGAGGATGGCCTTGCCGGGAGCTGGAAACACCATATATTTT. This gives the protein CASSQRMALPGAGNTIYF.

This clonotype has a count of ten or more. The chain is built from TRBV28 and TRBJ1-2; maybe TRBD1 (6 bases). The CDR3 loop spans 16 amino acids. Germline V lookup: CDR1 MDHEN, CDR2 SYDVKM. The V gene lost 3 bases and the J gene lost 7 bases, with 21 bases spanning the gap. The CDR3 protein is CASSFLDVGGPGGYTF. For the CDR3, the DNA is TGTGCCAGCAGTTTTTTGGATGTGGGGGGGCCAGGTGGCTACACCTTC.

This clonotype was seen ten or more times. This sequence joins TRBV20-1 and TRBJ2-7; D is undetermined. V was clipped by 4 bases and J by 0 bases, with 10 bases between them. The CDR3 extends over 13 amino acids. Per germline, CDR1 DFQATT and CDR2 SNEGSKA (reference sequence). As DNA, the CDR3 is TGCAGTGCTACCGGACGGACCTCCTACGAGCAGTACTTC. Translated: CSATGRTSYEQYF.

This clonotype has more than one count but fewer than ten. The rearrangement uses TRBV9 and TRBJ2-7, with no clear D. Trimming took 0 bases from V and 4 from J, leaving 5 bases between them. Germline V gene lookup returns CDR1 SGDLS and CDR2 YYNGEE. CDR3 size: 12 residues. The CDR3 sequence is CASSVDQYEQYF. CDR3 bases: TGTGCCAGCAGCGTAGACCAGTACGAGCAGTACTTC. The entire variable domain, with the rest obtained from reference TRBV9 and TRBJ2-7, is as follows: DSGVTQTPKHLITATGQRVTLRCSPRSGDLSVYWYQQSLDQGLQFLIQYYNGEERAKGNILERFSAQQFPDLHSELNLSSLELGDSALYFCASSVDQYEQYFGPGTRLTVT.

This clonotype has at least ten counts. The chain employs TRBV7-8 and TRBJ2-3; no firm D call. From germline, CDR1 is SGHVS and CDR2 FQNEAQ. CDR3 length: 15 residues. The V and J ends lost 1 base and 2 bases respectively, with 10 bases between them. Here the CDR3 reads CASSLVEGDTDTQYF. The CDR3 DNA reads TGTGCCAGCAGCTTAGTAGAAGGAGACACAGATACGCAGTATTTT.

This clonotype was seen at least ten times. The chain is built from TRBV5-1 and TRBJ2-4; 15 bases map to TRBD2. The CDR3 is made up of 16 amino acids. Unmatched junction bases numbered 5, after V lost 4 bases and J lost 6 bases. Looked up from germline, CDR1 is SGHRS and CDR2 is YFSETQ. In nucleotides, the CDR3 is TGCGCCAGCAGCATCGGGACTAGCGGGAGGAGAAACATTCAGTACTTC. As protein: CASSIGTSGRRNIQYF.

This chain joins TRBV10-1 and TRBJ1-6; 8 nucleotides align to TRBD1. Germline CDR1 and CDR2: WNHNN and SYGVQD (reference sequence). The CDR3 length is 15 residues. The ends lost 2 bases at V and 5 bases at J; junction bases unmatched: 2. Here the CDR3 DNA reads TGCGCCAGCAGTGAGGGACAGGGAGATAATTCACCCCTCCACTTT. It is translated as CASSEGQGDNSPLHF.

Many counts were recorded for this clonotype. The chain employs TRBV27 and TRBJ2-3; 9 nucleotides line up with TRBD1. With 5 bases clipped from V and 3 bases from J, the junction kept 6 bases outside the gene matches. The CDR3 covers 15 residues. Per germline, CDR1 MNHEY and CDR2 SMNVEV (reference sequence). CDR3 protein: CASSPLQGATDTQYF. CDR3 nucleotides: TGTGCCAGCAGTCCCCTACAGGGGGCAACAGATACGCAGTATTTT.

This clonotype has a count of ten or more. The V and J genes are TRBV11-2 and TRBJ1-3; D is unclear. Germline CDR1 is SGHAT and CDR2 is FQNNGV. The CDR3 contains 12 residues. V lost 1 base to trimming and J lost 6 bases, with 4 bases between them. The CDR3 reads CASSLGVNTIYF. CDR3 DNA sequence: TGTGCCAGCAGCTTAGGGGTAAACACCATATATTTT.

This clonotype was detected many times. The V call is TRBV20-1, the J call TRBJ2-5, with 7 positions matching TRBD2. V shed 0 bases and J 6 bases; nucleotides not matched to a gene: 13. The CDR3 consists of 16 residues. Looked up from germline, CDR1 is DFQATT and CDR2 is SNEGSKA (reference sequence). The CDR3 bases are TGCAGTGCTAGAGATAGGAACTTGGGGGGGAGACAGACCCAGTACTTC. This codes for CSARDRNLGGRQTQYF.

This clonotype came up many times. This rearrangement joins TRBV28 to TRBJ2-7, with D perhaps being TRBD1 or TRBD2 (5 bases each). V was clipped by 2 bases and J by 1 base, with 12 bases between them. Germline CDR1 MDHEN, CDR2 SYDVKM. The CDR3 totals 15 residues. The CDR3 DNA follows: TGTGCCAGCAGTTTAACCGGGACCTATTCCTACGAGCAGTACTTC. Translation gives CASSLTGTYSYEQYF.

This clonotype has more than one count but fewer than ten. J is TRBJ2-1 and V is TRBV7-8; 10 bases agree with TRBD2. Germline V lookup: CDR1 SGHVS, CDR2 FQNEAQ. The length of the CDR3 is 15 residues. V gave up 4 bases and J gave up 7 bases; unmatched junction bases: 7. The CDR3 protein is CASSYLGLAENEQFF. CDR3 sequence (DNA): TGTGCCAGCAGCTACCTAGGACTAGCGGAAAATGAGCAGTTCTTC.

This clonotype was observed a few times. This chain uses TRBV3-1 with TRBJ1-6, with TRBD1 as a possible D gene (5 bases). This CDR3 is built from 15 residues. Trimming removed 4 bases from V and 12 bases from J, with 19 bases in between. Per germline, CDR1 LGHDT and CDR2 YNNKEL (reference sequence). The CDR3 sequence is CASSRTPGVSEPLHF. The CDR3, as DNA: TGTGCCAGCAGCCGCACCCCGGGGGTATCAGAACCCCTCCACTTT. The variable domain in full, completed from reference TRBV3-1 and TRBJ1-6, reads DTAVSQTPKYLVTQMGNDKSIKCEQNLGHDTMYWYKQDSKKFLKIMFSYNNKELIINETVPNRFSPKSPDKAHLNLHINSLELGDSAVYFCASSRTPGVSEPLHFGNGTRLTVT.

This clonotype was seen only a few times. The chain couples TRBV28 to TRBJ2-1; D gene unclear. The CDR3 is 12 amino acids. CDR1 is MDHEN, CDR2 SYDVKM, per germline. V lost 5 bases, J lost 15 bases, and 17 bases lay in between. The CDR3 coding sequence is TGTGCCAGCAGTCGGAACTCCTCTCCGTTGTTCTTC. This codes for CASSRNSSPLFF.

With respect to this clonotype: The junction departs from the called germline gene at one end, perhaps through a read error. The V and J genes are TRBV4-1 and TRBJ2-7; 9 bases align to TRBD2. Per germline, CDR1 MGHRA and CDR2 YSYEKL. The CDR3 consists of 17 residues. CDR3 sequence reads: CASGQSETSGALYEQYF. CDR3 nucleotides: TGCGCCAGCGGCCAGTCAGAGACTAGCGGAGCTCTCTACGAGCAGTACTTC.

This clonotype occurred once. The V call is TRBV27, the J call TRBJ2-1; D unclear. The CDR3 runs 13 residues. The ends were cut back, 6 bases at V and 10 bases at J, with 16 bases in the middle. CDR1 MNHEY and CDR2 SMNVEV come from the germline V gene (reference sequence). The CDR3 loop reads CASSLLGIDEQFF. The CDR3 bases are TGTGCCAGCAGCCTTTTGGGGATAGACGAGCAGTTCTTC.

The rearrangement links TRBV10-3 to TRBJ2-1; possible D gene TRBD2, 5 bases. CDR3 length: 13 residues. Germline V CDR1 and CDR2: ENHRY, SYGVKD. Trimming removed 4 bases from V and 5 bases from J, with 9 bases in between. This CDR3 is CAISAARDNEQFF. The CDR3, as DNA: TGTGCCATCAGTGCGGCGCGGGACAATGAGCAGTTCTTC.

This clonotype was seen repeatedly, ten times or more. The chain links TRBV28 to TRBJ1-1; the D is unclear. Germline-derived CDR1 and CDR2 are MDHEN and SYDVKM. V was trimmed by 2 bases and J by 4 bases, leaving 11 bases between them. The CDR3 consists of 14 residues. The CDR3 here is CASSLVTLGTEAFF. The DNA of the CDR3 is TGTGCCAGCAGTTTAGTTACACTCGGCACTGAAGCTTTCTTT.

V and J are TRBV27 and TRBJ2-6; TRBD1 matches 8 bases. The CDR3 extends over 15 amino acids. With 2 bases clipped from V and 9 bases from J, the junction kept 6 bases outside the gene matches. Germline CDR1 MNHEY, CDR2 SMNVEV (reference sequence). The CDR3 region has the DNA TGTGCCAGCAGTTTAAGTGCCGGACAGGGCAACGTCCTGACTTTC. It specifies CASSLSAGQGNVLTF.

This clonotype was counted many times. V and J are TRBV20-1 and TRBJ2-3; a weak D match, TRBD2 (6 bases). Germline V gene sequence: CDR1 DFQATT, CDR2 SNEGSKA (reference sequence). Trimming removed 2 bases from V and 1 base from J, with 10 bases in between. This CDR3 has 14 amino acids. For the CDR3, the DNA is TGCAGTGCTAGACTAGCGCCACGCACAGATACGCAGTATTTT. Encoded protein: CSARLAPRTDTQYF.

Here the CDR3 DNA reads TGTGCCAGCAGCCAAGATAGGGGGGAGGGCCAATCGACCCAGTACTTC. Amino acid sequence: CASSQDRGEGQSTQYF. This rearrangement joins TRBV4-2 to TRBJ2-5; possibly TRBD2 for D (7 bases). V lost 0 bases to trimming and J lost 7 bases, with 18 bases between them. The CDR3 extends over 16 amino acids. CDR1 LGHNA and CDR2 YNFKEQ come from the germline V gene.